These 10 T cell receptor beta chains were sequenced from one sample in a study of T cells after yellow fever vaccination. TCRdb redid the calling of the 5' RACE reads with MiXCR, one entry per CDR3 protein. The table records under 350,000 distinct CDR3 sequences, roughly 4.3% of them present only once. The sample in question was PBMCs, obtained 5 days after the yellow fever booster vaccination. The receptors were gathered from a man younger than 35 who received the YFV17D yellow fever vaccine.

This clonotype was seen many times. CDR3 residues: CASSLTRTGTKNIQYF. The CDR3 DNA sequence: TGTGCCAGCAGCTTAACTAGGACAGGGACCAAAAACATTCAGTACTTC. The chain carries TRBV7-2 and TRBJ2-4; 8 bases line up with TRBD1. V lost 2 bases to trimming and J lost 2 bases; unmatched junction nucleotides: 5. Germline V lookup: CDR1 SGHTA, CDR2 FQGNSA. The CDR3 is 16 amino acids.

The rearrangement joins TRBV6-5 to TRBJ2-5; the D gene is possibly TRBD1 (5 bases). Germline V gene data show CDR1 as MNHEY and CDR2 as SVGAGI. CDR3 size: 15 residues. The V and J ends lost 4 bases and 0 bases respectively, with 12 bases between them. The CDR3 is CASSSWSGYQETQYF. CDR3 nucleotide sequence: TGTGCCAGCAGTTCATGGTCAGGGTACCAAGAGACCCAGTACTTC.

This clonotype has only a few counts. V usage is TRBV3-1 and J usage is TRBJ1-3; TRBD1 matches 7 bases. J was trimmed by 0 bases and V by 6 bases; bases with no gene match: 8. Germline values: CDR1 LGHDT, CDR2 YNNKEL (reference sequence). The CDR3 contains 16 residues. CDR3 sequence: CASRPGGSLSGNTIYF. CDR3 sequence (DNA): TGTGCCAGCAGACCAGGGGGTAGCCTCTCTGGAAACACCATATATTTT.

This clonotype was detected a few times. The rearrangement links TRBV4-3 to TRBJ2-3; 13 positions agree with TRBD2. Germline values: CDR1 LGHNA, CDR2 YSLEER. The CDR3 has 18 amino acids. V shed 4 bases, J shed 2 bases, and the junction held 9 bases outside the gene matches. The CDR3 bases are TGCGCCAGCAGCCGGAGACTAGCGGGGGGCGGGGTCACAGATACGCAGTATTTT. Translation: CASSRRLAGGGVTDTQYF.

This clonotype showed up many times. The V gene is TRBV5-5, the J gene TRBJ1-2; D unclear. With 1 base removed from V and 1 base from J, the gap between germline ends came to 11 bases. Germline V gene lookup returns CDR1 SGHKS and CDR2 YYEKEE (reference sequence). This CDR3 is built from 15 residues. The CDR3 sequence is CASSLKVDYNYGYTF. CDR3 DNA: TGTGCCAGCAGCTTGAAGGTGGATTATAACTATGGCTACACCTTC.

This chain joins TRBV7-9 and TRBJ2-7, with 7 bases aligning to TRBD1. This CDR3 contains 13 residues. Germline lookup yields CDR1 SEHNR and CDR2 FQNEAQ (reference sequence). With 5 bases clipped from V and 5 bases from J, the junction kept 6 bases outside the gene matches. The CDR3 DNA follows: TGTGCCAGCAGCAAGACAGGGATGAACGAGCAGTACTTC. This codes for CASSKTGMNEQYF.

This CDR3 reads CASNPGLAGGLDTQYF. In DNA form, the CDR3 reads TGCGCCAGCAACCCTGGACTAGCGGGGGGCCTCGATACGCAGTATTTT. The chain links TRBV5-1 to TRBJ2-3; 14 bases match TRBD2. This CDR3 is 16 amino acids long. Germline lookup yields CDR1 SGHRS and CDR2 YFSETQ. Trimming cost V 6 bases and J 6 bases; bases outside gene matches: 9. The variable domain in full, with the rest retrieved from reference TRBV5-1 and TRBJ2-3, is KAGVTQTPRYLIKTRGQQVTLSCSPISGHRSVSWYQQTPGQGLQFLFEYFSETQRNKGNFPGRFSGRQFSNSRSEMNVSTLELGDSALYLCASNPGLAGGLDTQYFGPGTRLTVL.

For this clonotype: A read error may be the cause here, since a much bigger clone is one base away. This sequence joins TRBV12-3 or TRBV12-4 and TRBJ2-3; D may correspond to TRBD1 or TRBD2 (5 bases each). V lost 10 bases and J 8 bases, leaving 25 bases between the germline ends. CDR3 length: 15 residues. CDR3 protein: CAIAPGRASAGTQYF. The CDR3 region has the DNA TGTGCCATAGCGCCGGGCAGGGCGTCTGCAGGTACGCAGTATTTT.

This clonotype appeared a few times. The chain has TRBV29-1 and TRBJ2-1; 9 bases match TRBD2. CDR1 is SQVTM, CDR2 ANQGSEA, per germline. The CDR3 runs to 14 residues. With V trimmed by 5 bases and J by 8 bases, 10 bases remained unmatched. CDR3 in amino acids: CSVKEGLAKHEQFF. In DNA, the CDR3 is TGCAGCGTTAAGGAAGGACTAGCGAAACATGAGCAGTTCTTC.

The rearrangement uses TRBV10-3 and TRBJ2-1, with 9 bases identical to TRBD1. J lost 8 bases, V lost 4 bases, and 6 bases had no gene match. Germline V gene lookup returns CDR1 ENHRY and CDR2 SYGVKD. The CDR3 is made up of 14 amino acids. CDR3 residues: CAISAQGAGDEQFF. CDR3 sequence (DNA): TGTGCCATCAGTGCACAGGGGGCCGGGGATGAGCAGTTCTTC.